This T cell receptor (beta chain) was identified during a study of T cells in Graves' hyperthyroidism and ophthalmopathy. Graves' hyperthyroidism is called stable when ophthalmopathy does not progress within 18 months. Subjects aged 18 to 65 presented with newly diagnosed hyperthyroidism of less than 2 months' duration. Lactation, pregnancy, other autoimmune disease or uncontrolled infection led to exclusion of patients. Together with thyroid ultrasound, orbital computed tomography, serum thyroxine and TRAb, clinical symptoms were used for diagnoses. What was amplified from RNA transcripts were TCR beta CDR3 regions. HTBI primers were employed in a first-round RT-PCR of the TCR CDR3. One entry per CDR3 protein results from TCRdb running MiXCR on the multiplex PCR reads. The table has about 690,000 distinct CDR3 sequences, 17% seen once. Germline V gene data show CDR1 as SQVTM and CDR2 as ANQGSEA. The V segment lost 4 bases and the J segment 5 bases; nucleotides outside the gene matches: 12. The CDR3 length is 15 residues.

This clonotype was detected many times. V is TRBV29-1 and J is TRBJ2-7; 9 bases fit TRBD2. Sample: blood. This clonotype was obtained from a man aged 45-65 years with Graves' hyperthyroidism. The CDR3 spells CSVGRRASGIDEQYF. The CDR3 nucleotides read TGCAGCGTTGGCCGTAGGGCTAGCGGGATCGACGAGCAGTACTTC.